This note documents a single TCR beta chain sequence. Its antigen is unidentified. This CDR3 spans 13 amino acids. Trimming took 3 bases from V and 7 from J, leaving 9 bases between them. Germline-derived CDR1 and CDR2 are ENHRY and SYGVKD. The record originates from a study of CD8+CD57+ T cells in acquired aplastic anemia. Study context: Recorded DNA amounts for sorted CD4+ and CD8+ cells had an average of roughly 3.4 ug. Study-wide results and limits: Statistical testing detected no significant gap in CD8+ Simpson's diversity between patients and controls. Common to patients and controls were roughly 30 CD8+ CDR3 sequences.

The template used for profiling TCR beta VDJ and CDR3 was genomic DNA. Each CDR3 protein is one row after TCRdb ran MiXCR on the reads. Of roughly 300,000 distinct CDR3 sequences in the sample, 56% are singletons; the top ten hold roughly 8%. This rearrangement joins TRBV10-3 to TRBJ2-2; a possible D gene is TRBD2 (5 bases). The sample comprised sorted CD4+, CD8+, or CD8+CD57+ T cells (not recorded which) from PBMCs. This receptor was identified in a human donor with severe aplastic anemia or a healthy control (not recorded which). This chain's CDR3 is CAISDEGYGELFF. Here the CDR3 DNA reads TGTGCCATCAGTGACGAGGGCTACGGGGAGCTGTTTTTT.